This TCR beta chain was retrieved from a study of radiotherapy plus CTLA-4 blockade in lung cancer. This clone occurred once. The antigen is unknown. The CDR3 runs 17 residues. Deletions cut 0 bases from V and 1 base from J, with 13 bases between. Germline CDR1 and CDR2: SGHDT and YYEEEE. Study results and limitations: The best predictor of response was reported to be early blood T cell clone dynamics, with interferon-beta.

Those with chemo-refractory metastatic non-small-cell lung cancer were treated with focal radiation combined with CTLA-4 blockade using ipilimumab. Method: immunoSEQ multiplex PCR; TCRdb's copy keeps in-frame clones and lacks some. The sample comprises 50,000 or so clones, roughly four fifths of which are singletons, and more than 6.5% rests with the top ten. The chain employs TRBV5-6 and TRBJ2-2, with D perhaps given as TRBD1 or TRBD2 (5 bases each). This sequence originates from a human donor with non-small cell lung cancer who had stable disease on radiotherapy plus ipilimumab. Sequencing was performed on peripheral blood, taken from a patient treated with radiotherapy plus ipilimumab. DNA for the CDR3: TGTGCCAGCAGCTTGGCCTTGGCAGGGAGGAACACCGGGGAGCTGTTTTTT. Its protein is CASSLALAGRNTGELFF.